A selection of T cell receptor beta chains follows, all from one sample in a study of cytomegalovirus exposure and HLA in healthy donors. This table comes from immunoSEQ multiplex PCR, and its TCRdb copy is limited to in-frame clones, with some not included. The sample lists about 120,000 clones, approximately 8.6% occurring once. The material sequenced was PBMCs. The receptors were gathered from a woman in her thirties or forties in good health and CMV-seropositive. The CDR3 runs from the conserved cysteine through the conserved F or W. The D gene is left open where the match is weak. Clone size, where shown, is once, few, many, or a class for clones that have expanded.

TRBV5-6	13	.	.	TRBJ1-1	CASSPPSRTEAFF	TGTGCCAGCAGCCCTCCTTCCAGGACTGAAGCTTTCTTT
TRBV5-4	15	.	.	TRBJ1-2	CASSPIGGTNYGYTF	TGTGCCAGCAGCCCTATCGGGGGTACTAACTATGGCTACACCTTC
TRBV30	13	TRBD1	.	TRBJ1-6	CAFGDRDGSPLHF	TGTGCCTTTGGGGACAGGGATGGTTCACCCCTCCACTTT
TRBV2	15	.	few	TRBJ1-1	CASGAGRGARTEAFF	TGTGCCAGCGGAGCCGGGAGGGGGGCAAGGACTGAAGCTTTCTTT
TRBV7-9	14	TRBD1	few	TRBJ1-2	CASSRTGGNYGYTF	TGTGCCAGCAGCCGAACAGGGGGTAACTATGGCTACACCTTC
TRBV27	16	TRBD1	.	TRBJ1-2	CASSSGQGLNVNGYTF	TGTGCCAGCAGTTCTGGACAGGGACTCAATGTAAATGGCTACACCTTC
TRBV4-2	15	TRBD1	.	TRBJ2-1	CASSQDKGAHNEQFF	TGTGCCAGCAGCCAAGACAAGGGGGCTCACAATGAGCAGTTCTTC
TRBV9	14	.	.	TRBJ2-7	CASSTTESSYEQYF	TGTGCCAGCAGCACGACAGAGAGCTCCTACGAGCAGTACTTC
TRBV18	15	.	few	TRBJ1-4	CASSLRVATNEKLFF	TGTGCCAGCTCGCTCAGGGTTGCAACTAATGAAAAACTGTTTTTT
TRBV5-6	15	.	few	TRBJ2-5	CASSLGTPRVETQYF	TGTGCCAGCAGCCTCGGGACTCCAAGGGTGGAGACCCAGTACTTC
TRBV9	15	.	.	TRBJ2-7	CASSVGGGYSYEQYF	TGTGCCAGCAGCGTAGGAGGTGGGTACTCCTACGAGCAGTACTTC
TRBV28	14	.	few	TRBJ2-3	CASSTPTNTDTQYF	TGTGCCAGCAGTACCCCTACTAACACAGATACGCAGTATTTT
TRBV4-1	15	.	.	TRBJ2-7	CASSQSRQINYEQYF	TGCGCCAGCAGCCAAAGCCGGCAGATTAACTACGAGCAGTACTTC
TRBV19	14	.	few	TRBJ1-5	CASNREGGNQPQHF	TGTGCGAGTAACAGGGAGGGGGGCAATCAGCCCCAGCATTTT
TRBV10-2	14	TRBD1	.	TRBJ1-2	CASSADRGNYGYTF	TGCGCCAGCAGCGCGGACAGGGGGAACTATGGCTACACCTTC
TRBV19	17	.	few	TRBJ1-1	CASSTPPSGQGLAEAFF	TGTGCCAGTAGTACTCCCCCCTCGGGGCAGGGACTGGCTGAAGCTTTCTTT
TRBV19	18	TRBD2	.	TRBJ2-2	CASSIAVGGAVNTGELFF	TGTGCCAGTAGTATAGCCGTCGGGGGGGCCGTCAACACCGGGGAGCTGTTTTTT
TRBV5-1	15	TRBD1	.	TRBJ1-5	CASSQGTGLNQPQHF	TGCGCCAGCAGCCAGGGGACAGGTCTTAATCAGCCCCAGCATTTT
TRBV5-4	13	.	few	TRBJ1-1	CASSFGFRTEAFF	TGTGCCAGCAGCTTCGGGTTTAGGACTGAAGCTTTCTTT
TRBV25-1	15	TRBD1	few	TRBJ1-1	CASSESRQGDTEAFF	TGTGCCAGCAGTGAATCCAGACAGGGGGACACTGAAGCTTTCTTT
TRBV6-1	16	.	.	TRBJ2-1	CASSDPTRSSYNEQFF	TGTGCCAGCAGTGACCCAACTAGGAGCTCCTACAATGAGCAGTTCTTC
TRBV25-1	16	TRBD1	few	TRBJ2-3	CASSSSGQGATDTQYF	TGTGCCAGCAGTTCCTCGGGACAGGGGGCTACAGATACGCAGTATTTT
TRBV18	15	TRBD1	.	TRBJ2-5	CASSPRTGGVETQYF	TGTGCCAGCTCACCGAGGACAGGGGGTGTAGAGACCCAGTACTTC
TRBV19	13	.	few	TRBJ2-3	CASKRQGPDTQYF	TGTGCCAGTAAGAGGCAGGGGCCAGATACGCAGTATTTT
TRBV6-5	13	.	few	TRBJ1-5	CASRGGANQPQHF	TGTGCCAGCAGGGGGGGGGCCAATCAGCCCCAGCATTTT
TRBV11-2	16	TRBD2	.	TRBJ2-1	CASSLMSGGPQGEQFF	TGTGCCAGCAGCTTAATGAGCGGGGGGCCCCAGGGGGAGCAGTTCTTC
TRBV6-8	11	.	.	TRBJ1-2	CASRLNRVYTF	TGTGCCAGCAGGTTGAACAGGGTCTACACCTTC
TRBV7-2	13	.	.	TRBJ1-1	CASSFREGTEAFF	TGTGCCAGCAGCTTCAGGGAGGGCACTGAAGCTTTCTTT
TRBV10-1	17	.	.	TRBJ2-7	CASYKGDRGPPGSEQYF	TGCGCCAGCTATAAAGGGGACCGTGGGCCCCCCGGGAGCGAGCAGTACTTC
TRBV20-1	11	.	.	TRBJ2-5	CSARWAETQYF	TGCAGTGCTAGGTGGGCGGAGACCCAGTACTTC
TRBV6-1	14	.	.	TRBJ2-3	CASSEGGPRDTQYF	TGTGCCAGCAGTGAAGGGGGCCCTCGGGATACGCAGTATTTT
TRBV2	13	TRBD1	few	TRBJ1-2	CASIVDRAGGYTF	TGTGCCAGCATCGTTGACAGGGCGGGCGGCTACACCTTC
TRBV15	15	.	few	TRBJ1-2	CATSRDPGRGHGYTF	TGTGCCACCAGCAGAGATCCCGGCAGGGGTCATGGCTACACCTTC
TRBV5-1	18	TRBD1	few	TRBJ1-5	CASSSVPGQGAISQPQHF	TGCGCCAGCAGCTCCGTCCCGGGACAGGGGGCAATAAGTCAGCCCCAGCATTTT
TRBV10-1	13	.	few	TRBJ1-2	CASSEYRDYGYTF	TGCGCCAGCAGTGAGTACAGAGACTATGGCTACACCTTC
TRBV28	13	.	few	TRBJ1-2	CASSPGGVYGYTF	TGTGCCAGCAGCCCCGGGGGTGTCTATGGCTACACCTTC
TRBV19	14	.	.	TRBJ2-7	CASSFHGSFYEQYF	TGTGCCAGTAGTTTCCACGGGTCTTTCTACGAGCAGTACTTC
TRBV9	12	.	few	TRBJ1-3	CASSTPGNTIYF	TGTGCCAGCAGCACTCCGGGAAACACCATATATTTT
TRBV18	17	.	few	TRBJ1-1	CASSPVNTGGPNTEAFF	TGTGCCAGCTCACCAGTGAACACCGGGGGACCGAACACTGAAGCTTTCTTT
TRBV19	15	TRBD1	few	TRBJ2-2	CASSMGTGNTGELFF	TGTGCCAGTAGTATGGGGACAGGGAACACCGGGGAGCTGTTTTTT
TRBV4-2	14	.	few	TRBJ1-6	CASSQEQGGSPLHF	TGTGCCAGCAGCCAAGAGCAGGGAGGTTCACCCCTCCACTTT
TRBV4-1	15	TRBD1	.	TRBJ1-5	CASSPGRQGHQPQHF	TGCGCCAGCAGCCCAGGGAGACAGGGACACCAGCCCCAGCATTTT
TRBV5-4	13	.	few	TRBJ2-7	CASSFSGAYEQYF	TGTGCCAGCAGCTTTTCCGGAGCCTACGAGCAGTACTTC
TRBV11-1	17	.	.	TRBJ2-7	CASSRTRDSRIPYEQYF	TGTGCCAGCAGCCGTACAAGGGACTCGAGAATTCCATACGAGCAGTACTTC
TRBV5-1	14	.	.	TRBJ2-7	CASSLDRARGEQYF	TGCGCCAGCAGCTTGGACAGGGCAAGGGGCGAGCAGTACTTC
TRBV5-4	15	TRBD1	few	TRBJ2-7	CASRDRGNPSYEQYF	TGTGCCAGCAGGGACAGGGGGAATCCTTCCTACGAGCAGTACTTC
TRBV11-2	18	.	.	TRBJ1-6	CASSWPEQVHSYNSPLHF	TGTGCCAGCAGCTGGCCAGAACAGGTTCACTCCTATAATTCACCCCTCCACTTT
TRBV25-1	14	.	.	TRBJ1-2	CASSPRAGLYGYTF	TGTGCCAGCAGTCCCCGTGCAGGCCTCTATGGCTACACCTTC
TRBV10-1	16	TRBD1	few	TRBJ2-7	CASSPTTGQGAREQYF	TGCGCCAGCAGCCCGACCACGGGACAGGGGGCGCGGGAGCAGTACTTC
TRBV6-6	14	TRBD1	few	TRBJ1-2	CASRVGTETYGYTF	TGTGCCTCCAGAGTGGGGACAGAGACTTATGGCTACACCTTC
TRBV28	13	.	few	TRBJ2-1	CASRPTVYNEQFF	TGTGCCAGCAGACCCACAGTTTACAATGAGCAGTTCTTC
TRBV5-6	14	TRBD1	few	TRBJ2-7	CASRRDRVSYEQYF	TGTGCCAGCAGGCGGGACAGGGTCTCCTACGAGCAGTACTTC
TRBV29-1	16	TRBD1	.	TRBJ1-2	CSVGGGQGNSNYGYTF	TGCAGCGTTGGGGGGGGACAGGGGAACTCTAACTATGGCTACACCTTC
TRBV10-3	13	.	.	TRBJ1-2	CAMRGLSNYGYTF	TGTGCCATGAGGGGACTGTCGAACTATGGCTACACCTTC
TRBV7-8	15	.	.	TRBJ1-1	CASSLDTGQNTEAFF	TGTGCCAGCAGCTTAGATACAGGGCAGAACACTGAAGCTTTCTTT
TRBV9	13	TRBD1	.	TRBJ1-6	CASTQGASSPLHF	TGTGCCAGTACACAGGGGGCAAGTTCACCCCTCCACTTT
TRBV19	14	TRBD1	few	TRBJ1-1	CASSYGTVNTEAFF	TGTGCCAGTAGTTACGGGACAGTGAACACTGAAGCTTTCTTT
TRBV14	14	TRBD1	few	TRBJ2-1	CASSQRQGYNEQFF	TGTGCCAGCAGCCAACGACAGGGATACAATGAGCAGTTCTTC
TRBV7-2	17	TRBD2	.	TRBJ2-3	CASSLVLAGAFTDTQYF	TGTGCCAGCAGCTTAGTGCTAGCGGGGGCTTTCACAGATACGCAGTATTTT